This T cell receptor (beta chain) originates from a study of T cell changes during pregnancy in multiple sclerosis (dated by TCRdb to 2018 to 2020). About the investigation overall: In women with multiple sclerosis, the researchers looked at how the T cell repertoire shifted as pregnancy progressed.

The library came from the immunoSEQ multiplex PCR assay. This is the immuneACCESS table as TCRdb keeps it, with only in-frame sequences that have V and J called. A part of the clones is gone; compared with another copy, unresolved V genes explain less than half, and the rest is unexplained. This sample holds just under 80,000 clones; around 93% were observed only once. The ten largest clones represent about 0.72% of the sample. Points on this clone: Which antigen it targets is not known. Qualities for individual bases were not recorded, and no much larger clone is one base off.

After removal of 0 bases from V and 9 bases from J, the junction retains 5 bases not matched to a gene. Via the germline V gene, CDR1 is SGHAT and CDR2 FQNNGV. The CDR3 covers 14 residues, taking in both the cysteine and the phenylalanine. The entry retains the CDR3 DNA only, 42 bases that are in frame from base 1. The sequence joins TRBV11-2 to TRBJ2-1; a stretch of 7 junction bases matches TRBD2. The starting material was peripheral blood, obtained in the second trimester of pregnancy. The sequence was collected from a female donor in good health, enrolled as a control in a pregnancy study. The CDR3 region reads CASSLDRGRGEQFF. The DNA sequence follows: TGTGCCAGCAGCTTAGATAGAGGGAGGGGTGAGCAGTTCTTC.